The 18 T cell receptor beta chains below were found in one sample sequenced in a study of shared clonotypes between healthy human individuals. Clones were sequenced by immunoSEQ multiplex PCR, and TCRdb holds only the in-frame ones, with some missing. The sample holds a few hundred thousand clones; 75% to 80% are singletons and the top ten take around 13%. The sequenced material came from PBMCs. Receptor source: a woman aged 40 to 49 in good health. Some clones in this sample may be carry-over from other donors' samples.

The chain recombines TRBV5-1 with TRBJ1-3; D perhaps matches TRBD1 (5 bases). Germline V CDR1 and CDR2: SGHRS, YFSETQ. V lost 4 bases, J lost 6 bases, and 11 bases lay in between. CDR3 length equals 13 residues. CDR3 sequence reads: CASSQGGENTIYF. The CDR3 DNA reads TGCGCCAGCAGCCAGGGCGGGGAAAACACCATATATTTT.

The chain employs TRBV28 and TRBJ1-2; 9 positions match TRBD1. Unmatched junction bases numbered 5, after V lost 2 bases and J lost 4 bases. The CDR3 is 15 residues long. Germline V gene data show CDR1 as MDHEN and CDR2 as SYDVKM. Here the CDR3 reads CASSLRQGVIYGYTF. CDR3 DNA sequence: TGTGCCAGCAGTTTAAGACAGGGGGTAATCTATGGCTACACCTTC.

The rearrangement links TRBV5-6 to TRBJ1-2; 7 bases match TRBD1. The CDR3 runs 12 residues. The germline gives CDR1 SGHDT, CDR2 YYEEEE. V trimming: 6 bases; J trimming: 7 bases; junction bases outside the gene matches: 6. The CDR3, as DNA: TGTGCCAGCACCCCAGGGGGAGGTGGCTACACCTTC. Its translation: CASTPGGGGYTF.

The V gene is TRBV28, the J gene TRBJ2-2; no firm D call. CDR1 and CDR2 from the germline V gene are MDHEN and SYDVKM. V lost 6 bases to trimming and J lost 3 bases, with 5 bases between them. The CDR3 extends over 12 amino acids. CDR3 sequence reads: CASRAYTGELFF. Here the CDR3 DNA reads TGTGCCAGCAGAGCTTACACCGGGGAGCTGTTTTTT.

The rearrangement links TRBV27 to TRBJ2-3; the D is unclear. Germline values: CDR1 MNHEY, CDR2 SMNVEV (reference sequence). V lost 4 bases, J lost 5 bases, and 7 bases lay in between. The CDR3 loop spans 12 amino acids. CDR3 nucleotides: TGTGCCAGCAGTTCTGTAGGAGATACGCAGTATTTT. Protein: CASSSVGDTQYF.

The rearrangement links TRBV7-9 to TRBJ2-2; possible D gene TRBD1, 5 bases. Between the trimmed V and J ends, which lost 2 bases and 5 bases, there was a span of 9 bases. CDR1 SEHNR and CDR2 FQNEAQ come from the germline V gene (reference sequence). This CDR3 is built from 14 residues. In nucleotides, the CDR3 is TGTGCCAGCAGCTTAAGCAGGGATACCGGGGAGCTGTTTTTT. Its protein is CASSLSRDTGELFF.

This clone was detected a few times. The chain's CDR3 is CSAREQFEQFF. The CDR3 DNA reads as TGCAGTGCTAGAGAACAGTTTGAGCAGTTCTTC. The rearrangement joins TRBV20-1 to TRBJ2-1; no reliable D call. Germline values: CDR1 DFQATT, CDR2 SNEGSKA (reference sequence). The CDR3 consists of 11 residues. The V gene lost 0 bases and the J gene lost 9 bases, with 6 bases spanning the gap.

The chain links TRBV7-2 to TRBJ2-7; 10 nucleotides align to TRBD2. Germline lookup yields CDR1 SGHTA and CDR2 FQGNSA. With V trimmed by 5 bases and J by 6 bases, 10 bases remained unmatched. The CDR3 contains 15 residues. The CDR3 sequence is CASSPSGLAGVEQYF. In DNA form, the CDR3 reads TGTGCCAGCAGCCCCTCCGGGCTAGCGGGAGTCGAGCAGTACTTC.

The chain combines TRBV5-6 with TRBJ2-3; 9 nucleotides align to TRBD2. Germline values: CDR1 SGHDT, CDR2 YYEEEE. The CDR3 is 15 residues long. Trimming at V came to 6 bases and at J to 0 bases, leaving 5 bases not matched to a gene. The CDR3 region is CASKLSGRSTDTQYF. In nucleotides, the CDR3 is TGTGCCAGCAAACTTAGCGGGAGAAGCACAGATACGCAGTATTTT.

V is TRBV27 and J is TRBJ2-1, with D possibly being TRBD2 (6 bases). Germline loops: CDR1 MNHEY, CDR2 SMNVEV (reference sequence). Deletions cut 4 bases from V and 3 bases from J, with 16 bases between. The CDR3 runs 16 residues. Here the CDR3 DNA reads TGTGCCAGCAGTTCGTTTTGGAGGGGCGACTACAATGAGCAGTTCTTC. As protein: CASSSFWRGDYNEQFF.

This clone was seen once. The chain combines TRBV28 with TRBJ1-2; 7 bases fit TRBD1. This CDR3 is 13 amino acids long. Germline assignment: CDR1 MDHEN and CDR2 SYDVKM. V shed 7 bases and J 3 bases; nucleotides not matched to a gene: 5. Here the CDR3 DNA reads TGTGCCAGCAATAAACAGGGGTACTATGGCTACACCTTC. It is translated as CASNKQGYYGYTF.

The chain carries TRBV10-2 and TRBJ2-7, with D perhaps given as TRBD1 or TRBD2 (5 bases each). Germline V gene data show CDR1 as WSHSY and CDR2 as SAAADI. The CDR3 is made up of 12 amino acids. The germline V and J ends were trimmed by 6 bases and 2 bases, with 8 bases remaining between them. In DNA form, the CDR3 reads TGCGCCAGCAGCGGGACGCCCTACGAGCAGTACTTC. Translating gives CASSGTPYEQYF.

This clone was detected once. The chain carries TRBV28 and TRBJ2-5; possible D gene TRBD2, 6 bases. The germline V gene encodes CDR1 MDHEN and CDR2 SYDVKM. Trimming took 7 bases from V and 2 from J, leaving 17 bases between them. This CDR3 is 15 amino acids long. The CDR3 bases are TGTGCCAGCACCTATCGGGGGATGCCACAAGAGACCCAGTACTTC. It codes for CASTYRGMPQETQYF.

The chain joins TRBV18 to TRBJ2-1; 11 bases line up with TRBD1. Unmatched junction bases numbered 7, after V lost 5 bases and J lost 7 bases. Germline V gives CDR1 KGHSH, CDR2 LQKENI. The CDR3 totals 15 residues. CDR3 residues: CASSRDRGLENEQFF. The CDR3 nucleotides read TGTGCCAGCTCAAGGGACAGGGGGTTGGAGAATGAGCAGTTCTTC.

This rearrangement joins TRBV10-2 to TRBJ2-3; no clear D gene. The CDR3 totals 12 residues. The germline V gene encodes CDR1 WSHSY and CDR2 SAAADI. The V end lost 4 bases, the J end lost 7 bases, and 9 bases lay between the germline ends. CDR3 sequence reads: CASSVESNTQYF. DNA of the CDR3: TGCGCCAGCAGTGTCGAATCTAATACGCAGTATTTT.

CDR3 region: CASSDSAEDGYTF. In DNA, the CDR3 is TGTGCCAGCAGTGATTCGGCAGAAGATGGCTACACCTTC. This chain joins TRBV6-1 and TRBJ1-2; D unresolved. Germline V gives CDR1 MNHNS, CDR2 SASEGT. This CDR3 is built from 13 residues. V was cut by 3 bases and J by 6 bases, with 11 bases left in between.

This clone was seen a single time. This sequence joins TRBV27 and TRBJ2-7, with D possibly being TRBD2 (5 bases). The CDR3 loop spans 15 amino acids. Trimming pared 7 bases from V and 6 bases from J, leaving 22 bases between. Germline V gives CDR1 MNHEY, CDR2 SMNVEV (reference sequence). The CDR3 sequence is CASTQDWGSGSEQYF. CDR3 bases: TGTGCCAGCACCCAGGACTGGGGAAGTGGTTCCGAGCAGTACTTC.

The sample holds one count of this clone. The gene calls are TRBV11-2 and TRBJ1-3; D unresolved. The CDR3 runs 13 residues. The germline CDR1 and CDR2 sequences are SGHAT and FQNNGV. Trimming pared 8 bases from V and 3 bases from J, leaving 11 bases between. CDR3 sequence reads: CASGGSFGNTIYF. CDR3 nucleotides: TGTGCCAGCGGAGGGAGTTTTGGAAACACCATATATTTT.